The rows below give T cell receptor beta chains drawn from one sample of a study of blood T cell repertoires in COVID-19. The assay was immunoSEQ multiplex PCR, and TCRdb's table has in-frame clones only and misses some. The data show around 100,000 clones, with roughly 79% seen just once and 12% held by the top ten. The specimen was peripheral blood. The receptors were sampled from a woman between 65 and 79 years old with acute or convalescent COVID-19. Each CDR3 is given with its conserved first and last residue. Each record gives: CDR3 length, V gene, D gene, clone size, J gene, CDR3 protein, CDR3 DNA. D genes are given only for firm matches. Not every row has a clone size; where given, it reads once, few, many or a size class.

len: 14; v_gene: TRBV19; d_gene: NA; abundance: once; j_gene: TRBJ1-1; CDR3aa: CAKRRDTGNTEAFF; CDR3nt: TGTGCCAAAAGACGGGACACCGGAAACACTGAAGCTTTCTTT
len: 15; v_gene: TRBV4-1; d_gene: NA; abundance: NA; j_gene: TRBJ2-3; CDR3aa: CASSQEKGETDTQYF; CDR3nt: TGCGCCAGCAGCCAAGAAAAGGGGGAGACAGATACGCAGTATTTT
len: 15; v_gene: TRBV6-6; d_gene: NA; abundance: NA; j_gene: TRBJ1-5; CDR3aa: CASDVRRLSNQPQHF; CDR3nt: TGTGCCAGCGATGTGAGAAGACTGAGCAATCAGCCCCAGCATTTT
len: 12; v_gene: TRBV3-1/TRBV3-2; d_gene: NA; abundance: NA; j_gene: TRBJ1-5; CDR3aa: CASSQGPQPQHF; CDR3nt: TGTGCCAGCAGCCAAGGGCCTCAGCCCCAGCATTTT
len: 14; v_gene: TRBV12-1; d_gene: NA; abundance: NA; j_gene: TRBJ2-4; CDR3aa: CARARAGDKNIQYF; CDR3nt: TGTGCCCGGGCGCGGGCGGGGGATAAAAACATTCAGTACTTC
len: 15; v_gene: TRBV7-3; d_gene: TRBD1; abundance: NA; j_gene: TRBJ2-3; CDR3aa: CASSVTGTGSDTQYF; CDR3nt: TGTGCCAGCAGCGTAACCGGGACAGGGTCAGATACGCAGTATTTT
len: 15; v_gene: TRBV6-5; d_gene: TRBD1; abundance: NA; j_gene: TRBJ2-7; CDR3aa: CASSYSGRGPREQYF; CDR3nt: TGTGCCAGCAGTTACTCAGGCAGGGGGCCTCGGGAGCAGTACTTC
len: 14; v_gene: TRBV28; d_gene: NA; abundance: NA; j_gene: TRBJ2-5; CDR3aa: CASSRPGDQETQYF; CDR3nt: TGTGCCAGCAGTAGACCGGGGGATCAAGAGACCCAGTACTTC
len: 14; v_gene: TRBV6-5; d_gene: NA; abundance: NA; j_gene: TRBJ2-2; CDR3aa: CASSWGGNTGELFF; CDR3nt: TGTGCCAGCAGTTGGGGAGGGAACACCGGGGAGCTGTTTTTT
len: 13; v_gene: TRBV6-5; d_gene: NA; abundance: NA; j_gene: TRBJ1-1; CDR3aa: CASMGQKNTEAFF; CDR3nt: TGTGCCAGCATGGGGCAAAAGAACACTGAAGCTTTCTTT
len: 14; v_gene: TRBV6-5; d_gene: NA; abundance: many; j_gene: TRBJ1-3; CDR3aa: CASSTTSGVNTIYF; CDR3nt: TGTGCCAGCAGTACAACTAGCGGGGTAAACACCATATATTTT
len: 16; v_gene: TRBV6-5; d_gene: TRBD2; abundance: NA; j_gene: TRBJ2-1; CDR3aa: CASSYSGAGGWSEQFF; CDR3nt: TGTGCCAGCAGTTACTCAGGAGCGGGGGGATGGAGTGAGCAGTTCTTC
len: 13; v_gene: TRBV12-3/TRBV12-4; d_gene: TRBD2; abundance: few; j_gene: TRBJ2-7; CDR3aa: CASSRGGGYEQYF; CDR3nt: TGTGCCAGCAGCCGTGGCGGGGGCTACGAGCAGTACTTC
len: 20; v_gene: TRBV7-8; d_gene: TRBD2; abundance: NA; j_gene: TRBJ2-1; CDR3aa: CASSPKAGTSGASSYNEQFF; CDR3nt: TGTGCCAGCAGCCCCAAAGCCGGGACTAGCGGTGCCAGCTCCTACAATGAGCAGTTCTTC
len: 15; v_gene: TRBV19; d_gene: NA; abundance: NA; j_gene: TRBJ1-2; CDR3aa: CASRGGSSYVYGYTF; CDR3nt: TGTGCCAGTAGGGGAGGGTCCTCCTACGTCTATGGCTACACCTTC
len: 15; v_gene: TRBV6-5; d_gene: TRBD1; abundance: NA; j_gene: TRBJ2-2; CDR3aa: CASSRQGATFGELFF; CDR3nt: TGTGCCAGCAGTCGACAGGGGGCAACCTTTGGGGAGCTGTTTTTT
len: 15; v_gene: TRBV29-1; d_gene: NA; abundance: NA; j_gene: TRBJ1-1; CDR3aa: CSVEGRQVLNTEAFF; CDR3nt: TGCAGCGTTGAAGGGAGGCAGGTGCTGAACACTGAAGCTTTCTTT
len: 15; v_gene: TRBV7-2; d_gene: TRBD2; abundance: NA; j_gene: TRBJ2-2; CDR3aa: CASTLTSGTPGELFF; CDR3nt: TGTGCCAGCACCCTGACTAGCGGGACGCCCGGGGAGCTGTTTTTT
len: 16; v_gene: TRBV13; d_gene: NA; abundance: NA; j_gene: TRBJ2-1; CDR3aa: CASSLGLAGTYNEQFF; CDR3nt: TGTGCCAGCAGCTTAGGGCTAGCTGGGACCTACAATGAGCAGTTCTTC
len: 17; v_gene: TRBV24-1; d_gene: TRBD1; abundance: NA; j_gene: TRBJ1-5; CDR3aa: CATSDLEQGADNQPQHF; CDR3nt: TGTGCCACCAGTGATTTGGAACAGGGGGCCGACAATCAGCCCCAGCATTTT
len: 13; v_gene: TRBV7-2; d_gene: NA; abundance: NA; j_gene: TRBJ1-2; CDR3aa: CASSPSLSYGYTF; CDR3nt: TGTGCCAGCAGCCCTAGTCTGAGTTATGGCTACACCTTC
len: 13; v_gene: TRBV24-1; d_gene: TRBD2; abundance: NA; j_gene: TRBJ2-2; CDR3aa: CATRAGASGELFF; CDR3nt: TGTGCCACCAGAGCGGGGGCCTCCGGGGAGCTGTTTTTT
len: 16; v_gene: TRBV7-2; d_gene: NA; abundance: NA; j_gene: TRBJ2-3; CDR3aa: CASSFGLGGSADTQYF; CDR3nt: TGTGCCAGCAGCTTCGGACTAGGGGGATCGGCGGATACGCAGTATTTT
len: 15; v_gene: TRBV6-1; d_gene: NA; abundance: NA; j_gene: TRBJ1-2; CDR3aa: CASSEGRGGSYGYTF; CDR3nt: TGTGCCAGCAGTGAAGGTCGGGGAGGCTCATATGGCTACACCTTC
len: 14; v_gene: TRBV18; d_gene: NA; abundance: NA; j_gene: TRBJ2-1; CDR3aa: CASSVEQGYNEQFF; CDR3nt: TGTGCCAGCTCGGTTGAGCAGGGGTACAATGAGCAGTTCTTC
len: 12; v_gene: TRBV27; d_gene: NA; abundance: NA; j_gene: TRBJ1-4; CDR3aa: CASSITGEKLFF; CDR3nt: TGTGCCAGCAGTATTACAGGTGAAAAACTGTTTTTT
len: 15; v_gene: TRBV19; d_gene: TRBD1; abundance: many; j_gene: TRBJ1-5; CDR3aa: CASSGIRTGMEPQHF; CDR3nt: TGTGCCAGTAGTGGCATCAGGACAGGGATGGAGCCCCAGCATTTT
len: 18; v_gene: TRBV15; d_gene: NA; abundance: NA; j_gene: TRBJ2-1; CDR3aa: CATSRGAFGGQTRNEQFF; CDR3nt: TGTGCCACCAGCAGAGGGGCTTTCGGGGGGCAAACACGGAATGAGCAGTTCTTC
len: 17; v_gene: TRBV7-2; d_gene: TRBD1; abundance: NA; j_gene: TRBJ1-5; CDR3aa: CASSLAGQGASNQPQHF; CDR3nt: TGTGCCAGCAGCTTAGCGGGACAGGGGGCCAGCAATCAGCCCCAGCATTTT
len: 13; v_gene: TRBV30; d_gene: NA; abundance: NA; j_gene: TRBJ1-1; CDR3aa: CAWARGLNTEAFF; CDR3nt: TGTGCCTGGGCCAGGGGCCTGAACACTGAAGCTTTCTTT
len: 12; v_gene: TRBV10-3; d_gene: NA; abundance: NA; j_gene: TRBJ1-2; CDR3aa: CAITGEGGGYTF; CDR3nt: TGTGCCATCACAGGGGAAGGGGGAGGCTACACCTTC
len: 16; v_gene: TRBV12-5; d_gene: TRBD2; abundance: once; j_gene: TRBJ2-3; CDR3aa: CASGLILAGSTDTQYF; CDR3nt: TGTGCTAGTGGTTTGATACTAGCGGGGAGCACAGATACGCAGTATTTT
len: 13; v_gene: TRBV28; d_gene: NA; abundance: NA; j_gene: TRBJ1-5; CDR3aa: CASSLTVNQPQHF; CDR3nt: TGTGCCAGCAGTTTGACAGTGAATCAGCCCCAGCATTTT
len: 15; v_gene: TRBV19; d_gene: NA; abundance: NA; j_gene: TRBJ1-3; CDR3aa: CASIEGPGRGNTIYF; CDR3nt: TGTGCCAGTATTGAGGGCCCGGGCCGCGGAAACACCATATATTTT